This T cell receptor (beta chain) was documented in a study of blood T cell repertoires in COVID-19. As for the study in general: Researchers got acute and convalescent COVID-19 samples from the United States, Italy and Spain. PBMCs, B-cell-depleted T cells, or T cells were the source of the cDNA or gDNA that made up the material.

Germline lookup yields CDR1 LNHDA and CDR2 SQIVND (reference sequence). The CDR3 consists of 14 residues. Trimming stripped 8 bases from V and 0 bases from J, with 13 bases between. Per the original methods: Estimation of nucleated cell counts was performed using reference gene primer amplification. Libraries were prepared by immunoSEQ multiplex PCR; TCRdb keeps only in-frame clonotypes and omits some of them. The V and J calls and clone size come from that table; D and trimming were worked out from the DNA. The repertoire has around 80,000 clones, 70% to 90% of them found once; the top ten carry 4.8%.

J is TRBJ1-1 and V is TRBV19; no clear D. Material for sequencing was peripheral blood. The clonotype originates from a woman older than 75 with acute or convalescent COVID-19. CDR3 DNA: TGTGCCAGTCTCACGACGGGGATGAACACTGAAGCTTTCTTT. Translation: CASLTTGMNTEAFF.